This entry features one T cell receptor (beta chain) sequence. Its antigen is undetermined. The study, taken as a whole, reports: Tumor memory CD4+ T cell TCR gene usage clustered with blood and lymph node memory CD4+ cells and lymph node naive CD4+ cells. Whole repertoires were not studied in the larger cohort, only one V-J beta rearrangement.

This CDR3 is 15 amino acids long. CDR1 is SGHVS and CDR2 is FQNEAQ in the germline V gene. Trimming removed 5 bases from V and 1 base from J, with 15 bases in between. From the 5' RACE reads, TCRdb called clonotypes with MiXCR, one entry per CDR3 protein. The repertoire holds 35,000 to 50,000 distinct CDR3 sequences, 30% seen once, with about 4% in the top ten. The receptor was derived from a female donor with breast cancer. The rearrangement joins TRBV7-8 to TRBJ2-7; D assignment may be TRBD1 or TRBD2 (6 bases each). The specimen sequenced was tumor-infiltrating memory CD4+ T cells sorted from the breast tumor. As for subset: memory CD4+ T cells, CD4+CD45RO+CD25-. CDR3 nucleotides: TGTGCCAGCAGCCAACTCGAGGGGGGTTCCTACGAGCAGTACTTC. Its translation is CASSQLEGGSYEQYF.